Given below is one T cell receptor beta chain in context. Its antigen is not identified. These data are taken from a study of shared clonotypes between healthy human individuals. As for the study in general: CD4 naive and memory got three plates each, CD8 naive two, CD8 memory one.

Produced via immunoSEQ multiplex PCR; TCRdb's table is partial and in-frame only. This repertoire shows 1,500,000 or so clones, roughly 96% found once; its top ten account for roughly 1.1%. Naive CD45RA+ and memory CD45RA-negative subsets were split from CD4+ cells. The V end lost 4 bases, the J end lost 5 bases, and 5 bases lay between the germline ends. CDR3 size: 11 residues. Germline loops: CDR1 SQVTM, CDR2 ANQGSEA. Overall study findings and caveats: Donor scarcity curtailed the genetic and exposure-history diversity represented herein.

The sample taken for sequencing was naive CD4+ T cells sorted from blood. Regarding subset: CD45RA+ positively selected. The chain couples TRBV29-1 to TRBJ1-4; D remains unclear. The TCR comes from a man aged 25 to 40 in good health. The CDR3 reads CSVGRNEKLFF. In nucleotides, the CDR3 is TGCAGCGTTGGTCGGAATGAAAAACTGTTTTTT.